Following are 28 T cell receptor beta chains from one sample sequenced in a study of T cells in localized non-small cell lung cancer. TCRdb's copy holds only in-frame clones and misses some; the assay was immunoSEQ multiplex PCR. The sample has 25,000 to 35,000 clones; around 93% are singletons. Here the sequenced sample was peripheral blood, taken before any cancer treatment. These receptors originate from a female donor older than 55 with stage I lung adenocarcinoma.

The rearrangement joins TRBV7-9 to TRBJ1-1; TRBD1 is a possible D gene (5 bases). Germline CDR1 SEHNR, CDR2 FQNEAQ (reference sequence). Trimming cost V 4 bases and J 11 bases, with 11 bases left between them. This CDR3 has 11 amino acids. This chain's CDR3 is CASSSGLLAFF. The CDR3 nucleotides read TGTGCCAGCAGCTCAGGGTTATTGGCTTTCTTT.

The gene calls are TRBV18 and TRBJ2-7; TRBD1 matches at 7 bases. The ends lost 2 bases at V and 3 bases at J; junction bases unmatched: 7. Germline V gene lookup returns CDR1 KGHSH and CDR2 LQKENI. This CDR3 has 15 residues. The CDR3 coding sequence is TGTGCCAGCTCACCAAGCTGGGACAGCAACTACGAGCAGTACTTC. It yields the protein CASSPSWDSNYEQYF.

This chain links TRBV10-3 with TRBJ1-1; D unresolved. Germline assignment: CDR1 ENHRY and CDR2 SYGVKD. V gave up 7 bases and J gave up 3 bases, with 6 bases separating them. This CDR3 has 11 amino acids. CDR3 bases: TGTGCCATCAAAGAGGACACTGAAGCTTTCTTT. Translation gives CAIKEDTEAFF.

V usage is TRBV6-5 and J usage is TRBJ2-7; D is unclear. Between the trimmed V and J ends, which lost 0 bases and 2 bases, there was a span of 8 bases. The length of the CDR3 is 14 residues. The germline V gene encodes CDR1 MNHEY and CDR2 SVGAGI. CDR3: CASSYSSTTYEQYF. In nucleotides, the CDR3 is TGTGCCAGCAGTTACTCGTCCACCACCTACGAGCAGTACTTC.

The V gene is TRBV15, the J gene TRBJ2-1; 8 bases are shared with TRBD2. V lost 2 bases, J lost 6 bases, and 12 bases stayed unmatched. The CDR3 consists of 17 residues. CDR1 is LNHNV, CDR2 YYDKDF, per germline (reference sequence). CDR3 sequence (DNA): TGTGCCACCAGCAGATCCCCAGCGGGAGCTTTAAGCAATGAGCAGTTCTTC. This codes for CATSRSPAGALSNEQFF.

The J gene is TRBJ1-2, the V gene TRBV19; 10 bases match TRBD1. V lost 5 bases and J lost 6; bases outside the gene matches: 12. CDR1 and CDR2 from the germline V gene are LNHDA and SQIVND (reference sequence). This CDR3 is built from 16 residues. CDR3 sequence: CASSAGQGTLGNGYTF. CDR3 coding DNA: TGTGCCAGTAGTGCGGGACAGGGGACCTTGGGGAATGGCTACACCTTC.

The sample holds a few counts of this clone. The V call is TRBV30, the J call TRBJ1-2; D is undetermined. V was pared by 1 base and J by 4 bases, with 7 bases between. The CDR3 runs 12 residues. CDR1 GTSNPN and CDR2 SVGIG come from the germline V gene (reference sequence). CDR3 residues: CAWSDDGYGYTF. The CDR3 nucleotides are TGTGCCTGGAGTGATGATGGCTATGGCTACACCTTC.

V and J are TRBV11-2 and TRBJ2-5, with D unresolved. Germline V gene sequence: CDR1 SGHAT, CDR2 FQNNGV. The V and J ends lost 5 bases and 5 bases respectively, with 12 bases between them. CDR3 length equals 13 residues. The CDR3 DNA is TGTGCCAGCAGCCGTCTGTTTGCGGAGACCCAGTACTTC. It translates to CASSRLFAETQYF.

The chain combines TRBV19 with TRBJ1-4; 7 nucleotides line up with TRBD1. The trim removed 6 bases at V and 3 bases at J, leaving 4 bases unmatched. Germline CDR1 is LNHDA and CDR2 is SQIVND (reference sequence). There are 14 residues in the CDR3. CDR3 in amino acids: CASRGGASNEKLFF. The CDR3 DNA is TGTGCCAGTAGAGGGGGCGCGTCTAATGAAAAACTGTTTTTT.

The genes are TRBV15 and TRBJ2-2; D not certain. CDR3 length: 13 amino acids. Germline CDR1 is LNHNV and CDR2 is YYDKDF (reference sequence). Trimming stripped 1 base from V and 5 bases from J, with 5 bases between. In nucleotides, the CDR3 is TGTGCCACCAGCAGAGTCGGGACCGGGGAGCTGTTTTTT. Translating gives CATSRVGTGELFF.

The chain is built from TRBV10-1 and TRBJ2-1; 15 positions match TRBD2. Losses at the gene ends were 4 bases for V and 5 bases for J; bases not matched to a gene: 3. Germline CDR1 WNHNN, CDR2 SYGVQD (reference sequence). CDR3 size: 16 residues. The CDR3 region is CASSGGLAGGHNEQFF. CDR3 DNA: TGCGCCAGCAGTGGGGGACTAGCGGGAGGACACAATGAGCAGTTCTTC.

The V and J genes are TRBV19 and TRBJ1-5; no definite D call. This CDR3 is built from 15 residues. From germline, CDR1 is LNHDA and CDR2 SQIVND (reference sequence). Trimming took 3 bases from V and 0 from J, leaving 9 bases between them. For the CDR3, the DNA is TGTGCCAGTAGTATTCCGAGTTATAGCAATCAGCCCCAGCATTTT. Amino acids: CASSIPSYSNQPQHF.

This chain connects TRBV19 to TRBJ2-1; D is possibly TRBD2 (5 bases). The CDR3 has 14 residues. The V and J ends lost 3 bases and 8 bases respectively, with 14 bases between them. Germline CDR1 is LNHDA and CDR2 is SQIVND (reference sequence). The CDR3 reads CASSIRSSSDEQFF. In DNA form, the CDR3 reads TGTGCCAGTAGTATTCGGTCTAGCAGCGATGAGCAGTTCTTC.

The chain links TRBV7-2 to TRBJ2-5; 8 bases agree with TRBD1. Trimming took 6 bases from V and 2 from J; bases not matched to a gene: 8. The CDR3 spans 15 residues. CDR1 and CDR2 (germline): SGHTA, FQGNSA. The CDR3 spells CASSPGQDIQETQYF. The CDR3, as DNA: TGTGCCAGCAGTCCGGGACAGGATATTCAAGAGACCCAGTACTTC.

The chain is built from TRBV30 and TRBJ2-7; D perhaps matches TRBD2 (5 bases). V lost 4 bases to trimming and J lost 3 bases, with 7 bases between them. The length of the CDR3 is 11 residues. Germline V gene lookup returns CDR1 GTSNPN and CDR2 SVGIG (reference sequence). Here the CDR3 reads CAWNGNYEQYF. The CDR3 nucleotides read TGTGCCTGGAACGGGAACTACGAGCAGTACTTC.

CDR3 sequence: CAWSSRGYGELFF. The CDR3 DNA is TGTGCCTGGAGTAGCAGGGGATACGGGGAGCTGTTTTTT. J is TRBJ2-2 and V is TRBV30; D possibly corresponds to TRBD1 (6 bases). V was trimmed by 2 bases and J by 7 bases, leaving 11 bases between them. Germline V gene data show CDR1 as GTSNPN and CDR2 as SVGIG (reference sequence). The CDR3 runs to 13 residues.

The J gene is TRBJ2-1, the V gene TRBV11-2, with 8 positions matching TRBD1. Losses at the gene ends were 3 bases for V and 6 bases for J; bases not matched to a gene: 7. The CDR3 totals 15 residues. The germline gives CDR1 SGHAT, CDR2 FQNNGV. The CDR3 is CASSLDREKGNEQFF. The CDR3 bases are TGTGCCAGCAGCTTGGACAGGGAAAAGGGCAATGAGCAGTTCTTC.

The V and J genes are TRBV28 and TRBJ2-7; 9 bases align to TRBD1. Per the germline V gene, CDR1 is MDHEN and CDR2 is SYDVKM. The CDR3 is 13 residues long. After removal of 7 bases from V and 2 bases from J, the junction contained 3 bases not matched to a gene. CDR3 region: CASTGQGTYEQYF. The CDR3 DNA reads as TGTGCCAGCACTGGACAGGGGACCTACGAGCAGTACTTC.

The table lists this clone with a count of one. The chain recombines TRBV13 with TRBJ1-6; TRBD1 matches 10 bases. The CDR3 extends over 14 amino acids. After removal of 4 bases from V and 12 bases from J, the junction contained 6 bases not matched to a gene. The germline CDR1 and CDR2 sequences are PRHDT and FYEKMQ (reference sequence). The CDR3 sequence: CASSSWTGGEPLHF. The CDR3 DNA sequence: TGTGCCAGCAGCTCCTGGACAGGGGGGGAACCCCTCCACTTT.

This rearrangement joins TRBV19 to TRBJ1-6; D gene uncertain. V lost 3 bases and J 7 bases, leaving 16 bases between the germline ends. The V gene's germline CDR1 is LNHDA and CDR2 SQIVND (reference sequence). The CDR3 has 16 residues. CDR3 coding DNA: TGTGCCAGTAGTATGGGAACGAAACCATCAAATTCACCCCTCCACTTT. Its translation: CASSMGTKPSNSPLHF.

DNA for the CDR3: TGTGCCAGCAGCTTAGGCCTCCAGAGCCATGGCTACACCTTC. It is translated as CASSLGLQSHGYTF. The rearrangement joins TRBV13 to TRBJ1-2; no firm D call. Germline lookup yields CDR1 PRHDT and CDR2 FYEKMQ (reference sequence). V shed 0 bases and J shed 6 bases, with 11 bases lying between them. This CDR3 has 14 residues.

The chain employs TRBV5-1 and TRBJ2-7; no reliable D call. Germline values: CDR1 SGHRS, CDR2 YFSETQ. The CDR3 is made up of 14 amino acids. V lost 0 bases and J 6 bases, leaving 13 bases between the germline ends. DNA for the CDR3: TGCGCCAGCAGCTTGGGTTTTCCGGGCGGCGAGCAGTACTTC. Translation: CASSLGFPGGEQYF. The variable domain in full, with the rest retrieved from reference TRBV5-1 and TRBJ2-7, is KAGVTQTPRYLIKTRGQQVTLSCSPISGHRSVSWYQQTPGQGLQFLFEYFSETQRNKGNFPGRFSGRQFSNSRSEMNVSTLELGDSALYLCASSLGFPGGEQYFGPGTRLTVT.

This chain joins TRBV7-9 and TRBJ2-7; D unresolved. The V end lost 2 bases, the J end lost 6 bases, and 5 bases lay between the germline ends. The CDR3 spans 11 residues. Germline V gene sequence: CDR1 SEHNR, CDR2 FQNEAQ (reference sequence). CDR3 region: CASSLYREQYF. In nucleotides, the CDR3 is TGTGCCAGCAGCTTATATCGCGAGCAGTACTTC.

The rearrangement joins TRBV5-1 to TRBJ1-6, with D maybe TRBD1 (6 bases). The germline gives CDR1 SGHRS, CDR2 YFSETQ. The CDR3 extends over 16 amino acids. The ends were cut back, 0 bases at V and 5 bases at J, with 12 bases in the middle. CDR3 loop: CASSLAGALNNSPLHF. The DNA of the CDR3 is TGCGCCAGCAGCTTGGCGGGGGCCCTTAATAATTCACCCCTCCACTTT.

In this sample, this clone turned up a few times. The J gene is TRBJ2-7, the V gene TRBV11-2; D unresolved. CDR3 size: 13 residues. Germline lookup yields CDR1 SGHAT and CDR2 FQNNGV. Trimming pared 5 bases from V and 2 bases from J, leaving 10 bases between. The CDR3 DNA sequence: TGTGCCAGCAGCCCCTCTAGGCCCTACGAGCAGTACTTC. This encodes CASSPSRPYEQYF. Together with reference TRBV11-2 and TRBJ2-7, the CDR3 gives the full variable domain: EAGVAQSPRYKIIEKRQSVAFWCNPISGHATLYWYQQILGQGPKLLIQFQNNGVVDDSQLPKDRFSAERLKGVDSTLKIQPAKLEDSAVYLCASSPSRPYEQYFGPGTRLTVT.

The J gene is TRBJ1-1, the V gene TRBV30; 7 positions agree with TRBD1. Germline V gene sequence: CDR1 GTSNPN, CDR2 SVGIG (reference sequence). There are 13 residues in the CDR3. V lost 5 bases to trimming and J lost 1 base; unmatched junction nucleotides: 4. The CDR3 spells CAWVGQPNTEAFF. CDR3 sequence (DNA): TGTGCCTGGGTGGGACAGCCGAACACTGAAGCTTTCTTT. The full variable domain, in which reference TRBV30 and TRBJ1-1 provide the parts outside the CDR3, is SQTIHQWPATLVQPVGSPLSLECTVEGTSNPNLYWYRQAAGRGLQLLFYSVGIGQISSEVPQNLSASRPQDRQFILSSKKLLLSDSGFYLCAWVGQPNTEAFFGQGTRLTVV.

This chain uses TRBV19 with TRBJ1-2; D not resolved. There are 14 residues in the CDR3. V was clipped by 3 bases and J by 2 bases, with 10 bases between them. Germline assignment: CDR1 LNHDA and CDR2 SQIVND (reference sequence). The CDR3 DNA is TGTGCCAGTAGTATCTCCAGGCCGAACTATGGCTACACCTTC. Amino acid sequence: CASSISRPNYGYTF.

CDR3 amino acids: CSVDWGIRETQYF. CDR3 DNA sequence: TGCAGCGTTGATTGGGGGATCAGGGAGACCCAGTACTTC. The chain links TRBV29-1 to TRBJ2-5; D is perhaps TRBD1 or TRBD2 (5 bases each). In germline, CDR1 is SQVTM, CDR2 ANQGSEA. Trimming took 3 bases from V and 5 from J, leaving 13 bases between them. The CDR3 sequence is 13 residues long. Full variable domain (outside the CDR3, taken from reference TRBV29-1 and TRBJ2-5): SAVISQKPSRDICQRGTSLTIQCQVDSQVTMMFWYRQQPGQSLTLIATANQGSEATYESGFVIDKFPISRPNLTFSTLTVSNMSPEDSSIYLCSVDWGIRETQYFGPGTRLLVL.